This T cell receptor (beta chain) was identified during a study of T cells in Graves' hyperthyroidism and ophthalmopathy. On the study more broadly: Once the initial diagnosis was made, peripheral blood was obtained before any treatment.

There are 13 residues in the CDR3. From germline, CDR1 is MGHRA and CDR2 YSYEKL. The V end lost 3 bases, the J end lost 2 bases, and 8 bases lay between the germline ends. TCR beta CDR3 sequences were amplified from RNA transcripts. The study used the HTBI primer set for a first-round RT-PCR of the TCR CDR3. One entry per CDR3 protein results from TCRdb running MiXCR on the multiplex PCR reads. The sample holds 400,000 to 450,000 distinct CDR3 sequences; about 15% are singletons and the top ten take approximately 13%. In its sample, this clonotype was seen many times. Its antigen is not identified. Thyroid ultrasound, orbital computed tomography, clinical symptoms, and serum thyroxine and TRAb underpinned diagnoses. Each 10 ml fresh peripheral blood draw supplied the PBMCs. Study findings and constraints: The blood repertoire included most of the expanded thyroid clonotypes above 0.001.

The clonotype was recovered from a man aged 18 to 29 with Graves' ophthalmopathy. The sequencing input was blood. V and J are TRBV4-1 and TRBJ2-7, with a possible D match to TRBD2 (6 bases). DNA for the CDR3: TGCGCCAGCAGCCACGGGGAGGCCTACGAGCAGTACTTC. Its protein is CASSHGEAYEQYF.